This entry is about one T cell receptor beta chain. Per the original data handling: For nucleated cells, counts were estimated from reference gene primer amplification. Assay used: immunoSEQ multiplex PCR; TCRdb lists only in-frame clones, some missing. V and J calls and clone size are as listed in that table; D and trimming were resolved from the DNA. The sample consists of about 210,000 clones, about four fifths of them appearing once. These data are taken from a study of blood T cell repertoires in COVID-19. Background on the study: Samples of COVID-19 (acute and convalescent) were obtained from the United States, Italy and Spain.

Participants were aged about 18 to 100 years from around 26 US areas. The specimen was PBMCs or T cells enriched from blood (not recorded which). The sequence was collected from a woman aged 45-65 years with acute COVID-19.

The CDR3 protein is CASSFSWGTESRNNQPQHF. CDR3 nucleotides: TGTGCCAGCAGCTTTAGCTGGGGGACAGAATCGCGGAACAATCAGCCCCAGCATTTT. This chain joins TRBV7-9 and TRBJ1-5; 7 bases match TRBD1. The CDR3 has 19 amino acids. In germline, CDR1 is SEHNR, CDR2 FQNEAQ (reference sequence). J gave up 3 bases and V 3 bases, and 17 bases lay outside the gene matches.